This T cell receptor (beta chain) was observed in a study of Graves' ophthalmopathy and Graves' hyperthyroidism. In this sample, this clonotype turned up a few times. Other autoimmune disease, uncontrolled infection, pregnancy and lactation led to exclusion. RNA transcripts yielded amplified TCR beta CDR3 regions. HTBI primers were used in a first-round RT-PCR, which preceded a second-round multiplex PCR. Each CDR3 protein is one row after TCRdb ran MiXCR on the multiplex PCR reads. The sample shows almost 750,000 distinct CDR3 sequences, 35% to 50% of them seen only once. This receptor was obtained from an adult man with Graves' ophthalmopathy. The specimen sequenced was peripheral blood.

The CDR3 DNA follows: TGTGCCTGGGACCATAGCGGGGGGGCGAACGAGCAGTACTTC. This codes for CAWDHSGGANEQYF. The J gene is TRBJ2-7, the V gene TRBV30, with TRBD2 matching 11 bases. This CDR3 spans 14 amino acids. Germline values: CDR1 GTSNPN, CDR2 SVGIG (reference sequence). V was pared by 5 bases and J by 5 bases, with 8 bases of the junction left unmatched.